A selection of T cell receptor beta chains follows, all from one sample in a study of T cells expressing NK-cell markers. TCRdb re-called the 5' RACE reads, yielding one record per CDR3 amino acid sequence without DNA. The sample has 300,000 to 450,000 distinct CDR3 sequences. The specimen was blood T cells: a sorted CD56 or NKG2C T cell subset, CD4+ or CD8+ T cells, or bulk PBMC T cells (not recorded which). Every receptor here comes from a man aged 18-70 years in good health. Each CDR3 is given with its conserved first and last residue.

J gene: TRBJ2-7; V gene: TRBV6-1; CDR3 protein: CASRGHAAYEQYF
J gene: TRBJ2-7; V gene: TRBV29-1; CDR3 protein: CSVGGQGLPYEQYF
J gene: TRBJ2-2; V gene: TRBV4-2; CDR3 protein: CASSRKDRETGELFF
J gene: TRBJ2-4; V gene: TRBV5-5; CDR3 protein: CASTVTLAGGNIQYF
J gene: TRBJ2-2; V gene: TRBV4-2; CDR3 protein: CASSQGLAVTGELFF
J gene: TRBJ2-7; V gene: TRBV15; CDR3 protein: CATSKTYRDHEQYF
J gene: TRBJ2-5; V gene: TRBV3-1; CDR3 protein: CASSQMQKTQETQYF
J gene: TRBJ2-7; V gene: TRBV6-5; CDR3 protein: CASSYSTQGNYEQYF
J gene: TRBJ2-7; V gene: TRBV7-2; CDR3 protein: CASSPDLTGATYEQYF
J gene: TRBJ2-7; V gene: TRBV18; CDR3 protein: CASSKTTGSHYEQYF
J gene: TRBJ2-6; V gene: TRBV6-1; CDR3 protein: CASRWGGSSGANVLTF
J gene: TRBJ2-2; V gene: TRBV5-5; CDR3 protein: CASSQGPGAGELFF
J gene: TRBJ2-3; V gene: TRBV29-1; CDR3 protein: CSVSPIAGGPMNTQYF
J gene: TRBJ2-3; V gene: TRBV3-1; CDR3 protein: CASSQDSGPSRYF
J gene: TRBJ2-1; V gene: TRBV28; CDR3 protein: CASSFLGGQFF
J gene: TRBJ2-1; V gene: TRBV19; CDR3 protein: CASSSRLAGGNEQFF
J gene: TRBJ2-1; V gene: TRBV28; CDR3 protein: CASRAGSHNEQFF
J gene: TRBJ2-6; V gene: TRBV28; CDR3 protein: CASSFGGFSGANVLTF
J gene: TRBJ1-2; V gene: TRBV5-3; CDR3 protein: CARSLVGPFYGYTF
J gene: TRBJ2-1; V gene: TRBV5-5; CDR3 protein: CASSWGAGGYNEQFF
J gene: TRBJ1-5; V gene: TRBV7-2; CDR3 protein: CASSLDGSGQPQHF
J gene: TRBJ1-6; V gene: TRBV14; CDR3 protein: CASSPINGQGRSSYNSPLHF
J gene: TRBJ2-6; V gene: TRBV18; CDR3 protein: CASSQTLTGLSGANVLTF
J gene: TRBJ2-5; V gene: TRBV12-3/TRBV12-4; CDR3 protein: CASSFGGSQYF
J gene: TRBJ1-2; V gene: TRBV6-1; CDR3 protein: CASSLRGTYGYTF
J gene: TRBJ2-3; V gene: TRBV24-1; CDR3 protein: CATRGGAADTQYF
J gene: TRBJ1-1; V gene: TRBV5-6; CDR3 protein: CASSFQLRNTEAFF
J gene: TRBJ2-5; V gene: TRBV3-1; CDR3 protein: CASSQSSGRRGETQYF
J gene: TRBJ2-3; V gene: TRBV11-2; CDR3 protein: CASSPPIAGTSTDTQYF